The clone carrying this T cell receptor beta chain showed up many times. Within a library made for alpha chains, this beta chain is off target, and its count is uninformative. This sample was included in a study of spatial heterogeneity in lung cancer. Germline V CDR1 and CDR2: SEHNR, FQNEAQ (reference sequence). Trimming removed 4 bases from V and 8 bases from J; junction bases left unmatched: 10. CDR3 length: 14 residues. Time point noted: sample taken at primary tumor resection. The donors comprised about 74 untreated early-stage non-small cell lung cancer patients. Without sorting, whole RNA was sequenced from tumor, nontumor lung or frozen PBMC. TCRdb recomputed calls from the 5' RACE reads with MiXCR, one row per CDR3 protein. In the table there are some 6,100 distinct CDR3 sequences, under 15% of which are singletons.

The material sequenced was lung tissue, taken at surgery. The J gene is TRBJ1-2, the V gene TRBV7-9; 7 nucleotides match TRBD1. The TCR originated in a human donor with early-stage non-small cell lung cancer. The CDR3 region is CASSSTRDSLGYTF. The DNA for the CDR3 is TGTGCCAGCAGCTCGACCCGGGACAGCCTAGGCTACACCTTC.